The present entry profiles one T cell receptor (beta chain) with its context. Its antigen has not been determined. The record has no base qualities; no much larger clone is one base away. The record originates from a study of OX40 agonist ivuxolimab in advanced cancers. About the investigation overall: Ivuxolimab was a fully human IgG2 agonistic monoclonal antibody targeting the costimulatory receptor OX40 (CD134). Intravenous ivuxolimab was administered to patients every 2 weeks at six dose levels: 0.01, 0.1, 0.3, 1.5, 3 and 10 mg/kg. Of the approximately 54 dose-escalation patients, hepatocellular carcinoma was present in approximately 20, melanoma in approximately 15, renal cell carcinoma in 9 and head and neck cancer in 9. The dose-escalation cohort was around 83% male with a mean age of about 65 years, ranging from roughly 20 to 80. Prior anti-PD-1, anti-PD-L1 or anti-CTLA-4 therapy was permitted, and approximately 41% of dose-escalation patients had received checkpoint inhibitors. Partial responses occurred in three dose-escalation patients: two with cutaneous melanoma and one with hepatocellular carcinoma. Peripheral TCRbeta sequencing was intended to test whether TCR sequence diversity was altered and clonal T-cell expansion was caused by ivuxolimab. The paper reports the monotherapy dose-escalation portion (N of about 51 patients) of the phase I ivuxolimab trial. Beyond this particular receptor, the publication reports: At doses of 0.1 to 3.0 mg/kg, clonal expansion of both CD4+ and CD8+ blood T cells was observed from baseline to week 6. The antigen specificity of the clonally expanded peripheral T cells was not determined. After ivuxolimab, more expanded clones were found on average in CD8+ T cells than in CD4+ T cells. Low levels of normalized T-cell clonal expansion were also seen in some patients who did not respond. In the 0.1-3.0 mg/kg groups, partial responders were among the patients with the lowest normalized peripheral clonal expansion, particularly in CD8+ T cells.

Taken from the germline V gene, the CDR1 and CDR2 loops are SGHRS and YFSETQ. The CDR3 sequence holds 15 residues, the cysteine and phenylalanine included. The DNA shown is the 45-base CDR3, in frame from base 1. Trimming takes 2 bases from V and 5 bases from J, and the germline ends sit 13 bases apart. The trial excluded patients who had a history of autoimmune disease or who were on systemic immunosuppression. Peripheral blood for TCR sequencing was collected from all dose cohorts at baseline, on cycle 4 day 1, and on cycle 7 day 1. Samples came from an open-label, multicenter, first-in-human phase I dose-escalation trial of ivuxolimab. Adults with locally advanced or metastatic head and neck squamous cell, hepatocellular, melanoma or renal cell carcinoma were enrolled in the trial. Before TCR sequencing, CD4+ T cells and CD8+ T cells from peripheral blood were sorted into separate populations.

To sequence the TCRbeta CDR3 region, genomic DNA was isolated from the sorted cells. TCRbeta CDR3 regions were sequenced using the immunoSEQ Assay. TCRdb mirrors the immuneACCESS table, restricted to in-frame sequences. Some clones are absent from its copies; in checked studies, under half trace to an unresolved V gene, and the reason for the others is unknown. This sample holds about 86,000 clones; 70% to 90% were observed only once. Jointly, the top ten make up approximately 1.5% of the sample. The material was CD4+ or CD8+ T cells sorted from blood, obtained in a trial of the OX40 agonist ivuxolimab. The sequence is built from TRBV5-1 and TRBJ1-4; a tentative D call is TRBD1 (5 bases match). The sequence derives from an adult with an advanced solid tumor such as melanoma, head and neck, liver or kidney cancer. This receptor has the CDR3 CASSLTGAQNEKLFF. Read as DNA, the sequence is TGCGCCAGCAGCTTAACAGGAGCTCAAAATGAAAAACTGTTTTTT.